A single sample gave rise to the 2 T cell receptor beta chains below, sequenced in a study of tumor and adjacent non-tumor tissue in lung cancer. Three rounds of nested PCR, following a modified ARM-PCR protocol, produced the TCRbeta library. MiXCR, run by TCRdb on the multiplex PCR reads, gives a single entry per CDR3 protein. This sample has fewer than 130,000 distinct CDR3 sequences, with about 80% found just once. This sample's RNA came from whole unsorted tissue. The sequenced material came from lung tumor tissue. The source is an older man with non-small cell lung cancer.

V is TRBV11-2 and J is TRBJ1-4; D is ambiguous. This CDR3 comprises 14 residues. Looked up from germline, CDR1 is SGHAT and CDR2 is FQNNGV. With 6 bases removed from V and 7 bases from J, the gap between germline ends came to 15 bases. The CDR3: CASRQRGQSEKLFF. The CDR3 coding sequence is TGTGCCAGCAGACAACGAGGGCAGTCTGAAAAACTGTTTTTT.

The chain joins TRBV20-1 to TRBJ1-5; no clear D. CDR3 length: 16 amino acids. In germline, CDR1 is DFQATT, CDR2 SNEGSKA (reference sequence). CDR3 nucleotide sequence: TGCAATGCCCCTGGGGAGATTGACATGGTGAATCAGCCCCAGCATTTT. This codes for CNAPGEIDMVNQPQHF.